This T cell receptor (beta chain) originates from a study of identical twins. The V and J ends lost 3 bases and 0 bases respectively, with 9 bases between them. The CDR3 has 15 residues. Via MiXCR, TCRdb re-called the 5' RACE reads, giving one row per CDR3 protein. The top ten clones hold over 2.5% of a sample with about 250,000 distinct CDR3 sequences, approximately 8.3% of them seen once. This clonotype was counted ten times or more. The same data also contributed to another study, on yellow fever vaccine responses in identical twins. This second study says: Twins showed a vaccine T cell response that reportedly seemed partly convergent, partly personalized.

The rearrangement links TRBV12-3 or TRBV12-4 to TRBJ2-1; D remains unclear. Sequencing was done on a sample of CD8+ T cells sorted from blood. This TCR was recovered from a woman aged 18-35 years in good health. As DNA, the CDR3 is TGTGCCAGCAGTTTGGTCGTGAGCTCCTACAATGAGCAGTTCTTC. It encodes CASSLVVSSYNEQFF.